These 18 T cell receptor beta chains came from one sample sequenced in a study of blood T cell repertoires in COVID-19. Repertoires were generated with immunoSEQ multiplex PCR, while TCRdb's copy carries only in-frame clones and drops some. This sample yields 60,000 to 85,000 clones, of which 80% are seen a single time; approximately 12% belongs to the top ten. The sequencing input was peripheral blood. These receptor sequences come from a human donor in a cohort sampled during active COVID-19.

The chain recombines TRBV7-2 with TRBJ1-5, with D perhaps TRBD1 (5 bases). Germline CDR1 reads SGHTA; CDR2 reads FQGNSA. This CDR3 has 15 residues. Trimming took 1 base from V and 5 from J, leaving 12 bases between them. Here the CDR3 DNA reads TGTGCCAGCAGCTTAGACTCAGGGCGAGATCAGCCCCAGCATTTT. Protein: CASSLDSGRDQPQHF.

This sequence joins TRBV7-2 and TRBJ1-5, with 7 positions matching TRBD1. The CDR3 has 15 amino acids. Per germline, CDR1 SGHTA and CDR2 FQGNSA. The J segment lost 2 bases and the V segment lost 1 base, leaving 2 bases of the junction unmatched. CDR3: CASSLDRGGNQPQHF. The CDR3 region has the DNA TGTGCCAGCAGCTTAGACAGGGGTGGCAATCAGCCCCAGCATTTT.

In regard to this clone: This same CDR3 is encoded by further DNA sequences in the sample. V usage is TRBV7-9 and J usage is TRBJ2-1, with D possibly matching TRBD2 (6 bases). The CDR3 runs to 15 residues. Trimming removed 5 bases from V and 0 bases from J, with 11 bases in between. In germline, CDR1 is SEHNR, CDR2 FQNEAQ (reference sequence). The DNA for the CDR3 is TGTGCCAGCAGCCCACGGGGGAACTCCTACAATGAGCAGTTCTTC. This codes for CASSPRGNSYNEQFF.

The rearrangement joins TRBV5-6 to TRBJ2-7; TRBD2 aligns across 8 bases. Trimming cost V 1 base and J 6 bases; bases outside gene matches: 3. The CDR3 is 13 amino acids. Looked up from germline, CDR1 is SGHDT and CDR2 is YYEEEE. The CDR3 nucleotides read TGTGCCAGCAGCTTGATGGCGGGAGGCGAGCAGTACGTC. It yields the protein CASSLMAGGEQYV.

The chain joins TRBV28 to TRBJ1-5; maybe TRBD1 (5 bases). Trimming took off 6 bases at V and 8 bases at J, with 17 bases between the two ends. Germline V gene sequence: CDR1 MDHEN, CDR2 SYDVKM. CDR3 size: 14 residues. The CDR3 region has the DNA TGTGCCAGCAGGGCAATCAGGGCCTTTGAGCCCCAGCATTTT. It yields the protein CASRAIRAFEPQHF.

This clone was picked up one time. Here the CDR3 reads CASSLPVGEREQYF. DNA of the CDR3: TGTGCCAGCAGCTTGCCGGTCGGGGAACGCGAGCAGTACTTC. V gene TRBV5-5 combines with J gene TRBJ2-7; possible D gene TRBD2, 5 bases. Germline V gives CDR1 SGHKS, CDR2 YYEKEE (reference sequence). CDR3 length: 14 amino acids. Trimming removed 1 base from V and 6 bases from J, with 14 bases in between.

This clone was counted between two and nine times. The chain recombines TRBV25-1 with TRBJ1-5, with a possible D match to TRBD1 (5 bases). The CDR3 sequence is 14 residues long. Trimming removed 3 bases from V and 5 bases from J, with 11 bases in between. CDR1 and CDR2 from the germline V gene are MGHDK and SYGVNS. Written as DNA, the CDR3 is TGTGCCAGCAGTGATTTCAGGGATGATCAGCCCCAGCATTTT. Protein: CASSDFRDDQPQHF.

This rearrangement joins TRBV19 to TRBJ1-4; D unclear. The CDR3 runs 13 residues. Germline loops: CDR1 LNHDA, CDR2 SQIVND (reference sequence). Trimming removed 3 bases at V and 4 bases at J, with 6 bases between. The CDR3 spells CASSIIVNEKLFF. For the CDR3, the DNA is TGTGCCAGTAGTATTATAGTTAATGAAAAACTGTTTTTT.

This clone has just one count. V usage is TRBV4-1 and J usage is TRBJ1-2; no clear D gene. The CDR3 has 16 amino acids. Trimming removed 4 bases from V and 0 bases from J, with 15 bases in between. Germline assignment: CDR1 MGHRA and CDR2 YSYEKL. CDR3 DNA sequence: TGCGCCAGCAGCCGCGACTCGGGAGGGACTAACTATGGCTACACCTTC. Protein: CASSRDSGGTNYGYTF.

The CDR3 region has the DNA TGCGCCAGCAGCTTTTCGGGACAGGGAATTAATGAAAAACTGTTTTTT. Amino acid sequence: CASSFSGQGINEKLFF. V usage is TRBV5-1 and J usage is TRBJ1-4; 9 nucleotides match TRBD1. This CDR3 is 16 amino acids long. Germline values: CDR1 SGHRS, CDR2 YFSETQ. Trimming removed 2 bases from V and 4 bases from J; junction bases left unmatched: 6.

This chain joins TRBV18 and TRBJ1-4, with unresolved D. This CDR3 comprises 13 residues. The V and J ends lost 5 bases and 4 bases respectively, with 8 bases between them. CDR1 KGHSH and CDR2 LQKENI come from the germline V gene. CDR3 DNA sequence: TGTGCCAGCTCAGCGGGTCTTAATGAAAAACTGTTTTTT. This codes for CASSAGLNEKLFF.

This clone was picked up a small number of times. CDR3 region: CASSLDRGGPNTEAFF. CDR3 coding DNA: TGTGCCAGCAGCTTAGACCGAGGGGGCCCGAACACTGAAGCTTTCTTT. The gene calls are TRBV5-8 and TRBJ1-1, with 7 bases matching TRBD1. This CDR3 comprises 16 residues. In germline, CDR1 is SGHTS, CDR2 YDEGEE. With 2 bases clipped from V and 1 base from J, the junction kept 8 bases outside the gene matches.

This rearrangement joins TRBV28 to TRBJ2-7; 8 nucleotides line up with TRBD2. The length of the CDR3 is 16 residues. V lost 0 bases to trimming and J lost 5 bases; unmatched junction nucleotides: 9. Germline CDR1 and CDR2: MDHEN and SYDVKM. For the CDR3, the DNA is TGTGCCAGCAGTTTATGGGCTAGCGGGCTAAGCGACGAGCAGTACTTC. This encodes CASSLWASGLSDEQYF.

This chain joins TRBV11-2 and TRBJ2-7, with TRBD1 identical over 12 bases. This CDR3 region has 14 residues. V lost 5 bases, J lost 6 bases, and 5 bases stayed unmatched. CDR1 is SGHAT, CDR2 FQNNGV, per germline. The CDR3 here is CASSGGTGGIEQYF. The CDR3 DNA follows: TGTGCCAGCAGCGGCGGGACAGGGGGCATCGAGCAGTACTTC.

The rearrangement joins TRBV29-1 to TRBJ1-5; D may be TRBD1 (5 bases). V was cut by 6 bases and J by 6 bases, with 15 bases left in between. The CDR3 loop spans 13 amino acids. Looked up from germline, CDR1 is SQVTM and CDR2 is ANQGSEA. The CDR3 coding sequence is TGCAGCGTCGCCGGTAGGGGAGGTCAGCCCCAGCATTTT. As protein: CSVAGRGGQPQHF.

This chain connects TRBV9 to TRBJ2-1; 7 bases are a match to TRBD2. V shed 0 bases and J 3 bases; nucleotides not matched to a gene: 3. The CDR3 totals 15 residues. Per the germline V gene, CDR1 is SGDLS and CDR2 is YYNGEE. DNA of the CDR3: TGTGCCAGCAGCGTAGCACTAGCGAGCTACAATGAGCAGTTCTTC. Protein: CASSVALASYNEQFF.

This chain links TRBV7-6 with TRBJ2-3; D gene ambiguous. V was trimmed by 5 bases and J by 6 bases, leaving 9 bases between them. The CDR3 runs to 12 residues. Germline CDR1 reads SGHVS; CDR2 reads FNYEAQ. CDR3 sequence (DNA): TGTGCCAGCAGCCTTTATGCGGATACGCAGTATTTT. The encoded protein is CASSLYADTQYF.

The CDR3 DNA reads as TGTGCCAGCATGACAGGGAAAGGAGCTGAAGCTTTCTTT. Its protein product is CASMTGKGAEAFF. The genes are TRBV27 and TRBJ1-1, with 7 positions matching TRBD1. The CDR3 has 13 residues. The V and J ends lost 7 bases and 6 bases, in that order; junction bases with no gene match: 8. Germline CDR1 and CDR2: MNHEY and SMNVEV (reference sequence).